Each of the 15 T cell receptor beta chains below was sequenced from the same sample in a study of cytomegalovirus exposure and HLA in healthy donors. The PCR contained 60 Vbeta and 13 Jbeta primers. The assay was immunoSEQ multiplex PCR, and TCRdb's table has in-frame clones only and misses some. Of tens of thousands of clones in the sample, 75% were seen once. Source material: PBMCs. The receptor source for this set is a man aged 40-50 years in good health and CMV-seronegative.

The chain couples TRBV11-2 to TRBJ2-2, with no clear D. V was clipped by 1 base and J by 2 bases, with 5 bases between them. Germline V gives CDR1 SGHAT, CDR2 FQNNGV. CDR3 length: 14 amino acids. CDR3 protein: CASSLGINTGELFF. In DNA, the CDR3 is TGTGCCAGCAGCTTAGGTATCAACACCGGGGAGCTGTTTTTT. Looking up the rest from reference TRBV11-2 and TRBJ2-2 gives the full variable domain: EAGVAQSPRYKIIEKRQSVAFWCNPISGHATLYWYQQILGQGPKLLIQFQNNGVVDDSQLPKDRFSAERLKGVDSTLKIQPAKLEDSAVYLCASSLGINTGELFFGEGSRLTVL.

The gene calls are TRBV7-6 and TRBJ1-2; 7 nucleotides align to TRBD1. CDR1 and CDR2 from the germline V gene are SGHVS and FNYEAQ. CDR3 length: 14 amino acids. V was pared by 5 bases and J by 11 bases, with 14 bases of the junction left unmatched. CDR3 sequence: CASSLSRDSLFYTF. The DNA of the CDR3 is TGTGCCAGCAGCCTATCCCGGGACAGCTTATTTTACACCTTC.

CDR3 protein: CASSPPGQIANYGYTF. DNA for the CDR3: TGCGCCAGCAGCCCCCCGGGACAGATCGCTAACTATGGCTACACCTTC. The V and J genes are TRBV5-1 and TRBJ1-2; 7 bases align to TRBD1. CDR3 length: 16 residues. V trimming: 4 bases; J trimming: 0 bases; junction bases outside the gene matches: 9. CDR1 and CDR2 (germline): SGHRS, YFSETQ.

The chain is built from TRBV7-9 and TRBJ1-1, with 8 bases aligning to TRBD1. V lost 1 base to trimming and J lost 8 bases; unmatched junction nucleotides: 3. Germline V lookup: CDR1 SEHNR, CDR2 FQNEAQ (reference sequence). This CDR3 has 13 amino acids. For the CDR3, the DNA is TGTGCCAGCAGCTTAGGGGGACAGGAGGAAGCTTTCTTT. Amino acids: CASSLGGQEEAFF. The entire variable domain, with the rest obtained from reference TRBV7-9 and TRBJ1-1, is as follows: DTGVSQNPRHKITKRGQNVTFRCDPISEHNRLYWYRQTLGQGPEFLTYFQNEAQLEKSRLLSDRFSAERPKGSFSTLEIQRTEQGDSAMYLCASSLGGQEEAFFGQGTRLTVV.

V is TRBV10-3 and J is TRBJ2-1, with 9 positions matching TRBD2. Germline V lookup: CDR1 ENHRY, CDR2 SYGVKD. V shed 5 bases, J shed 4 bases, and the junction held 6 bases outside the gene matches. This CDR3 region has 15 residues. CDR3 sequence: CAISRAGGEYNEQFF. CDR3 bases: TGTGCCATCAGTCGGGCGGGAGGGGAATACAATGAGCAGTTCTTC.

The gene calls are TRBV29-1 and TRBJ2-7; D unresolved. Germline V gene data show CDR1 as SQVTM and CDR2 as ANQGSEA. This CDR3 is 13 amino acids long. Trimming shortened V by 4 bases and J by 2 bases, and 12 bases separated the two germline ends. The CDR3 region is CSVVQAYTYEQYF. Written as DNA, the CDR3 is TGCAGCGTTGTTCAGGCATATACCTACGAGCAGTACTTC.

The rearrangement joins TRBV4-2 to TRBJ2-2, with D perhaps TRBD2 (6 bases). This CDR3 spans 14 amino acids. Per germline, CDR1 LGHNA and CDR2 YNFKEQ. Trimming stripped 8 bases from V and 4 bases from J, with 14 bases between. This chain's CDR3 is CASQEGPSTGELFF. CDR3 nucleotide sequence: TGTGCCAGCCAGGAGGGCCCGAGCACCGGGGAGCTGTTTTTT.

The CDR3 loop reads CASSLSGEAFF. The DNA of the CDR3 is TGTGCCAGCAGCCTATCCGGGGAAGCTTTCTTT. The V and J genes are TRBV14 and TRBJ1-1; D unresolved. The CDR3 is 11 amino acids. Trimming stripped 4 bases from V and 8 bases from J, with 8 bases between. The germline V gene has CDR1 SGHDN and CDR2 FVKESK.

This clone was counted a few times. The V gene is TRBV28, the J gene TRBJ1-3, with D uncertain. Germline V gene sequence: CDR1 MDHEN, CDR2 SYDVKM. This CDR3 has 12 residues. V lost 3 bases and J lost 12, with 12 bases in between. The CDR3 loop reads CASSFYREHIYF. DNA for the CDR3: TGTGCCAGCAGTTTCTATCGGGAACACATATATTTT.

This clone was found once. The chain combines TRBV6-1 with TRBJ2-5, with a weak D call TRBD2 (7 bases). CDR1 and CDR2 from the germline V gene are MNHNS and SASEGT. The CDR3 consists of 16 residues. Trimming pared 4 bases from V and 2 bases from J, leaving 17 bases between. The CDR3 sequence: CASSGVVRGPQETQYF. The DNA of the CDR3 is TGTGCCAGCAGTGGGGTAGTGCGGGGGCCACAAGAGACCCAGTACTTC.

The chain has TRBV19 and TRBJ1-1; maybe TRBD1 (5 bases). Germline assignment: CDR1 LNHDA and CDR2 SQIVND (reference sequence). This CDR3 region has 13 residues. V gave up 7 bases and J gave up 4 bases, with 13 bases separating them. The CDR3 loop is CASNAGGGTEAFF. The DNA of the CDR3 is TGTGCCAGTAATGCGGGGGGAGGCACTGAAGCTTTCTTT.

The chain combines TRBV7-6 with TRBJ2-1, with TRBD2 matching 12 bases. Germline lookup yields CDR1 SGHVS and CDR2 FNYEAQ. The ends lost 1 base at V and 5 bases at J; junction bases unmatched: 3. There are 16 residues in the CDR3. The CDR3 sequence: CASSLGTSGKNNEQFF. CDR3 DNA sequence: TGTGCCAGCAGCTTAGGGACTAGCGGGAAAAACAATGAGCAGTTCTTC.

The DNA for the CDR3 is TGTGCCTGGAGGGGACAGGGGATCTACGAGCAGTACTTC. Protein sequence: CAWRGQGIYEQYF. The chain joins TRBV30 to TRBJ2-5, with 10 bases matching TRBD1. Matching the DNA end better, TRBJ2-7 makes the J call doubtful. This CDR3 is built from 13 residues. Germline CDR1 reads GTSNPN; CDR2 reads SVGIG (reference sequence).

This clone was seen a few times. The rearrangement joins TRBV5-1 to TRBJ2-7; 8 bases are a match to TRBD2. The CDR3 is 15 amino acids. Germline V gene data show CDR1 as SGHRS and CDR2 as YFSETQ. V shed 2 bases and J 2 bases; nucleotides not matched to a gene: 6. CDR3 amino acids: CASSFWAGGTYEQYF. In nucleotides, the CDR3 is TGCGCCAGCAGCTTTTGGGCGGGAGGTACCTACGAGCAGTACTTC.

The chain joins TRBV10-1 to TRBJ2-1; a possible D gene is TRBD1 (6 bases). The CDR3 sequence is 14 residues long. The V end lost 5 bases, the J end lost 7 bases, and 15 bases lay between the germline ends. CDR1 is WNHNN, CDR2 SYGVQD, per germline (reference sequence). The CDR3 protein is CASSSEGRGNEQFF. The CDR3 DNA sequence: TGCGCCAGCAGTTCCGAGGGCAGGGGAAATGAGCAGTTCTTC.